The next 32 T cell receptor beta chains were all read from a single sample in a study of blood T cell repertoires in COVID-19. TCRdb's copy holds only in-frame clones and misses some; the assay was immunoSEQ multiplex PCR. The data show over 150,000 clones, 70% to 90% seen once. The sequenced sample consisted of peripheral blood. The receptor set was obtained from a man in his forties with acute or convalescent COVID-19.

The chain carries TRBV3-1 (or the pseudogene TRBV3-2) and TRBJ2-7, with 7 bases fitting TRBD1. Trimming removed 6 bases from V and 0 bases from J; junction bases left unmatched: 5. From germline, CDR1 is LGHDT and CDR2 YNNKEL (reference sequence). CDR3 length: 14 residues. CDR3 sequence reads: CASSPGTVSYEQYF. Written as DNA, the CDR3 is TGTGCCAGCAGTCCCGGGACAGTCTCCTACGAGCAGTACTTC.

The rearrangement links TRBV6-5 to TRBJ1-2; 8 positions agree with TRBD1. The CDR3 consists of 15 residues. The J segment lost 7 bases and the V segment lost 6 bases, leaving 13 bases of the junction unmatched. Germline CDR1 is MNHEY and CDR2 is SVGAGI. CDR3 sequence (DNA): TGTGCCAGCAGCCAACCCTCGACAGGGGTCGGTGGCTACACCTTC. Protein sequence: CASSQPSTGVGGYTF.

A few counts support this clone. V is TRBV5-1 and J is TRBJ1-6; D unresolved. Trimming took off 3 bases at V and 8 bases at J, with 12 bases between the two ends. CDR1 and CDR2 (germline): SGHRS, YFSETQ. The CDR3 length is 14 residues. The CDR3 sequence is CASSSNLHDSPLHF. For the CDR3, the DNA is TGCGCCAGCAGCTCCAATTTACATGATTCACCCCTCCACTTT.

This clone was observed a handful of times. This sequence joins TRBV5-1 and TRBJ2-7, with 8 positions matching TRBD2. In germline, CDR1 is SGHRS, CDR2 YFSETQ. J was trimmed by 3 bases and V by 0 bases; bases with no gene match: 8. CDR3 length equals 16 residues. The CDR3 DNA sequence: TGCGCCAGCAGCTTGGCCTCGGGGGGGCTTGTCTACGAGCAGTACTTC. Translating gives CASSLASGGLVYEQYF. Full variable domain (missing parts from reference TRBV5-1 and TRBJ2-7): KAGVTQTPRYLIKTRGQQVTLSCSPISGHRSVSWYQQTPGQGLQFLFEYFSETQRNKGNFPGRFSGRQFSNSRSEMNVSTLELGDSALYLCASSLASGGLVYEQYFGPGTRLTVT.

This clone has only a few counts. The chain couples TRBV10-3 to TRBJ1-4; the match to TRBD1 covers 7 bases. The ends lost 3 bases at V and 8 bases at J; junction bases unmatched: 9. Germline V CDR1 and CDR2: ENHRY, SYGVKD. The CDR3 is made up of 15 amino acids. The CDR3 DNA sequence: TGTGCCATCAGTGACCAGCGACAGGGAAGGGAAAAACTGTTTTTT. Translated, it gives CAISDQRQGREKLFF.

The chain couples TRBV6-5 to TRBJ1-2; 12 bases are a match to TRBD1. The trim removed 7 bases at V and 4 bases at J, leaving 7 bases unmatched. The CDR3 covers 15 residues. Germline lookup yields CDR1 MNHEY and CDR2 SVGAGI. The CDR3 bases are TGTGCCAGCACCCAAGGGACAGGGGGCATCTATGGCTACACCTTC. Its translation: CASTQGTGGIYGYTF.

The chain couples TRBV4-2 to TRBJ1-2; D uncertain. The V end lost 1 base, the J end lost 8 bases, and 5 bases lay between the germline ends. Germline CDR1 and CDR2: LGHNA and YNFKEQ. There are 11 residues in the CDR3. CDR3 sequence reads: CASSQGEGYTF. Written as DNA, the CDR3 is TGTGCCAGCAGCCAAGGGGAGGGCTACACCTTC.

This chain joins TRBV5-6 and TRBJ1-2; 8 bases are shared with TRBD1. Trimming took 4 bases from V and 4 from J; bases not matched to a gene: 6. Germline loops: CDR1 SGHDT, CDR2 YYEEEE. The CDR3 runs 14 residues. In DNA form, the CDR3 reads TGTGCCAGCAGCCGTACAGGGGGGAGCTATGGCTACACCTTC. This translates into CASSRTGGSYGYTF.

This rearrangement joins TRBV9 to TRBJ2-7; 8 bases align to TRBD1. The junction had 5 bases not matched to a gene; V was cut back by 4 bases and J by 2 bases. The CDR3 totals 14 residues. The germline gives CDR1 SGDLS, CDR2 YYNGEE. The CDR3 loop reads CASSPGGLTYEQYF. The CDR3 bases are TGTGCCAGCAGCCCAGGGGGCCTTACCTACGAGCAGTACTTC. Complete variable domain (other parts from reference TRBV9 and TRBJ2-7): DSGVTQTPKHLITATGQRVTLRCSPRSGDLSVYWYQQSLDQGLQFLIQYYNGEERAKGNILERFSAQQFPDLHSELNLSSLELGDSALYFCASSPGGLTYEQYFGPGTRLTVT.

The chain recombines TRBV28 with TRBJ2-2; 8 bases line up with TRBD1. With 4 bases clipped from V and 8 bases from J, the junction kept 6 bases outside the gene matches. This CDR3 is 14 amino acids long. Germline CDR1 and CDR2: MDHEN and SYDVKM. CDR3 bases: TGTGCCAGCAGTTCTCCAGGGGGCATAGGGGAGCTGTTTTTT. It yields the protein CASSSPGGIGELFF.

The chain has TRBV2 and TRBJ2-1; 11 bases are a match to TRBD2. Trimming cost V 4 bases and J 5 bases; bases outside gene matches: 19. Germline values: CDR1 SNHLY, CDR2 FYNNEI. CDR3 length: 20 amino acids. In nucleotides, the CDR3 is TGTGCCAGCAGTGGGGGACCGGGACTAGCGGACCCATGGGACCACAATGAGCAGTTCTTC. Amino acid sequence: CASSGGPGLADPWDHNEQFF.

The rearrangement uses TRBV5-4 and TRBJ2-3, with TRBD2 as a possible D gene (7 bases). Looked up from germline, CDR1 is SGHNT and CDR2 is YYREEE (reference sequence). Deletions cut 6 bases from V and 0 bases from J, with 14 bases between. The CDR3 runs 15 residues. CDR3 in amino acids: CASTPRGGSTDTQYF. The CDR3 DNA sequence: TGTGCCAGCACCCCGAGGGGGGGGAGCACAGATACGCAGTATTTT. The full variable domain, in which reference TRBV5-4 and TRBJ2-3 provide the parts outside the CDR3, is ETGVTQSPTHLIKTRGQQVTLRCSSQSGHNTVSWYQQALGQGPQFIFQYYREEENGRGNFPPRFSGLQFPNYSSELNVNALELDDSALYLCASTPRGGSTDTQYFGPGTRLTVL.

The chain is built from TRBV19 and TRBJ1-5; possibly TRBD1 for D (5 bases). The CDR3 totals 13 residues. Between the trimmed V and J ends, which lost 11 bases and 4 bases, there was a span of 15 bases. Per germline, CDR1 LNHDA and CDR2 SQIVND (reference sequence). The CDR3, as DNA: TGTGCCGTGGGCAGGGAAGGGAATCAGCCCCAGCATTTT. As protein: CAVGREGNQPQHF.

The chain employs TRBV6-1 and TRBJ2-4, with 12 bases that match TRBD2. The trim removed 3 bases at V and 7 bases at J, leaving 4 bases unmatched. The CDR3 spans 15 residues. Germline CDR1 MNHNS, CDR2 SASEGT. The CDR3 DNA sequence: TGTGCCAGCAGTGAGACTAGCGGGGGAGCTAACATTCAGTACTTC. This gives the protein CASSETSGGANIQYF.

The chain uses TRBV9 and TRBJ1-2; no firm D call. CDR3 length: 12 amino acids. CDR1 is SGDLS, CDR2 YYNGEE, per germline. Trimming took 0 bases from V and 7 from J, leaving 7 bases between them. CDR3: CASSVGAAGYTF. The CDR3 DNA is TGTGCCAGCAGCGTAGGAGCGGCTGGCTACACCTTC.

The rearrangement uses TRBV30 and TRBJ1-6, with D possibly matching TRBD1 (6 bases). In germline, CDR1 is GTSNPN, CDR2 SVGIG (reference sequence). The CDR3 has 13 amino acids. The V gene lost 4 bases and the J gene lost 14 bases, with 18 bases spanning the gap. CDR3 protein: CAWTGTSVPSLHF. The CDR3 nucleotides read TGTGCCTGGACCGGGACATCCGTTCCATCCCTCCACTTT.

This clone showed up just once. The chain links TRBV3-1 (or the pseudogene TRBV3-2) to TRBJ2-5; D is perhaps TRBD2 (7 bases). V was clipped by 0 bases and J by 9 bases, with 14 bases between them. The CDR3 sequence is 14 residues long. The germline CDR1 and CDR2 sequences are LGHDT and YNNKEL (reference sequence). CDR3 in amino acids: CASSQEGGGVAQYF. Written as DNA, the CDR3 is TGTGCCAGCAGCCAAGAGGGAGGGGGAGTGGCCCAGTACTTC.

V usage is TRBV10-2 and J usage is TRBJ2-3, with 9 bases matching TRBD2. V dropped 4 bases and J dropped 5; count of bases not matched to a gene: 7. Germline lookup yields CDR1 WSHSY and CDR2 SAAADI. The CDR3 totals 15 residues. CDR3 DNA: TGCGCCAGCAGTGCGTCTAGCGGGGTCGAAGATACGCAGTATTTT. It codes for CASSASSGVEDTQYF.

The CDR3 DNA is TGTGCCAGCACCGGGACAGGGTTCGGTTCACCCCTCCACTTT. Its protein product is CASTGTGFGSPLHF. The J gene is TRBJ1-6, the V gene TRBV6-5; 9 positions match TRBD1. V shed 7 bases, J shed 9 bases, and the junction held 7 bases outside the gene matches. This CDR3 is built from 14 residues. CDR1 is MNHEY and CDR2 is SVGAGI in the germline V gene.

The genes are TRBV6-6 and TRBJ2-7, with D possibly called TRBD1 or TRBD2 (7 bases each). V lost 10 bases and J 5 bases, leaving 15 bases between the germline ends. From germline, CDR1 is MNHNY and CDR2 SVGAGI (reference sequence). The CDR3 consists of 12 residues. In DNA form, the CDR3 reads TGTGCCACCAGGGGGGGGCGGGACGAGCAGTACTTC. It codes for CATRGGRDEQYF.

The CDR3 loop is CASSQDSNSGEKLFF. The CDR3 bases are TGTGCCAGCAGCCAAGATTCGAATTCGGGGGAAAAACTGTTTTTT. This sequence joins TRBV3-1 (or the pseudogene TRBV3-2) and TRBJ1-4; D is ambiguous. This CDR3 spans 15 amino acids. V gave up 0 bases and J gave up 8 bases, with 13 bases separating them. Germline CDR1 reads LGHDT; CDR2 reads YNNKEL (reference sequence).

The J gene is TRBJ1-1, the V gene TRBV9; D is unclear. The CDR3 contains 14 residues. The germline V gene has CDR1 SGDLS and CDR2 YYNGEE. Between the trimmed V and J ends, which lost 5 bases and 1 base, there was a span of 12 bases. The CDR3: CASSFGLRNTEAFF. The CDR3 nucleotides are TGTGCCAGCAGTTTCGGACTTCGGAACACTGAAGCTTTCTTT.

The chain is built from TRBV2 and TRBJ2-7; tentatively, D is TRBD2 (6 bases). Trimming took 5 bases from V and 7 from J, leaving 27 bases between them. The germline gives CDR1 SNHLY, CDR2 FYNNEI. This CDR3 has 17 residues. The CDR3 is CASSRRGDPFSAGEQYF. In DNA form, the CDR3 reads TGTGCCAGCAGTCGGCGAGGGGACCCTTTCTCGGCGGGAGAGCAGTACTTC.

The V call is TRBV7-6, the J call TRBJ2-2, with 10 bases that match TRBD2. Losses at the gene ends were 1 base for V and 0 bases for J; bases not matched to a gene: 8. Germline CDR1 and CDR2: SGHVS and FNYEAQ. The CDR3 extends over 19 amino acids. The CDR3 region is CASSLVSSGGPANTGELFF. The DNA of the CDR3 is TGTGCCAGCAGCTTAGTTTCTAGCGGGGGTCCCGCGAACACCGGGGAGCTGTTTTTT.

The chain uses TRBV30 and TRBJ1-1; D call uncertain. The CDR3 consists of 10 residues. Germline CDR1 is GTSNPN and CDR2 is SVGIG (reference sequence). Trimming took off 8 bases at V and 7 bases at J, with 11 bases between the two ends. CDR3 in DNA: TGTGCCGCCGAGGAGTTTGAAGCTTTCTTT. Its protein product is CAAEEFEAFF. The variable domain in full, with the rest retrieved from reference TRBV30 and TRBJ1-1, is SQTIHQWPATLVQPVGSPLSLECTVEGTSNPNLYWYRQAAGRGLQLLFYSVGIGQISSEVPQNLSASRPQDRQFILSSKKLLLSDSGFYLCAAEEFEAFFGQGTRLTVV.

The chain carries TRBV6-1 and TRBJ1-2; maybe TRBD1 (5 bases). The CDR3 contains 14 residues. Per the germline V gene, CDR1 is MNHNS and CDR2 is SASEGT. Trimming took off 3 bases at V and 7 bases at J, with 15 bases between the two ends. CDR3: CASSELFGGFGYTF. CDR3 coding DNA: TGTGCCAGCAGTGAGTTGTTTGGGGGGTTTGGCTACACCTTC.

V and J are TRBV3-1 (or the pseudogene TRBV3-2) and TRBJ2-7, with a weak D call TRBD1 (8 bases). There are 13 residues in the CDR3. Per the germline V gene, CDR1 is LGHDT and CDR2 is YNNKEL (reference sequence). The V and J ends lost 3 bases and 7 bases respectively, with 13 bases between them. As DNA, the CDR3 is TGTGCCAGCAGCCAGAACAGGGGGGGAGAGCAGTACTTC. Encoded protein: CASSQNRGGEQYF.

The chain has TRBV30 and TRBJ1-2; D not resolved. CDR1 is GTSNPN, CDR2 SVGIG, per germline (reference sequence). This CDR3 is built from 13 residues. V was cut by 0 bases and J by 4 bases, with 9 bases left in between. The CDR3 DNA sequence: TGTGCCTGGAGTGTACTACTCAGCTATGGCTACACCTTC. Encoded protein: CAWSVLLSYGYTF. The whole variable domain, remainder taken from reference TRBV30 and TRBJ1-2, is SQTIHQWPATLVQPVGSPLSLECTVEGTSNPNLYWYRQAAGRGLQLLFYSVGIGQISSEVPQNLSASRPQDRQFILSSKKLLLSDSGFYLCAWSVLLSYGYTFGSGTRLTVV.

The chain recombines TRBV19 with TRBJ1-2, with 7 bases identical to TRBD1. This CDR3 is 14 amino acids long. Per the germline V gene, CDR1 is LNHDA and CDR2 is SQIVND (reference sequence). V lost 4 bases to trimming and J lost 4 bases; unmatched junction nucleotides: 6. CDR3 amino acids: CASSTGDRGYGYTF. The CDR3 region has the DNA TGTGCCAGTAGTACCGGGGACAGAGGCTATGGCTACACCTTC.

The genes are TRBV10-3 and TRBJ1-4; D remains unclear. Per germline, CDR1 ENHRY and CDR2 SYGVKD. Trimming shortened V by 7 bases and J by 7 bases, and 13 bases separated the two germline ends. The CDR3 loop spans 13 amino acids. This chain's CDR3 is CAITPIEGEKLFF. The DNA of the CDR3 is TGTGCCATCACTCCCATTGAGGGTGAAAAACTGTTTTTT.

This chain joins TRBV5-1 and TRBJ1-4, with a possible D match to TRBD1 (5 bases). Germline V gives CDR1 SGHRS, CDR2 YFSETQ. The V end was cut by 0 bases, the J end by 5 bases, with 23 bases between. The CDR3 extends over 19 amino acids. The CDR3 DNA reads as TGCGCCAGCAGCTTGGGCGGGGGACCGGATCCAACCTTAAATGAAAAACTGTTTTTT. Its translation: CASSLGGGPDPTLNEKLFF.

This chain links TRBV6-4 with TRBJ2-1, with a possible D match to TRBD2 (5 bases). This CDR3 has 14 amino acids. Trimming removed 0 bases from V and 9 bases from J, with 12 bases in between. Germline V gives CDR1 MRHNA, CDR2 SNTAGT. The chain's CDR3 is CASSDSRDSSEQFF. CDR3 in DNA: TGTGCCAGCAGTGACTCGAGGGATAGTAGTGAGCAGTTCTTC.